This T cell receptor beta chain emerged from a study of CXCR3-negative and CXCR3-positive naive CD8 T cells. The CDR3 covers 15 residues. The germline gives CDR1 SGHNT, CDR2 YYREEE (reference sequence). Concerning this clonotype: What it recognizes is unknown.

Study-level findings and limits: More hydrophobic TRB CDR3s were found in CXCR3-positive naive cells than in CXCR3-negative naive cells.

UMI labels and 5' RACE were used to prepare the TRB cDNA libraries. TCRdb reprocessed the 5' RACE reads and reports one entry per CDR3 protein, with no DNA. The table lists fewer than 65,000 distinct CDR3 sequences, with around 5% in the top ten. The sequencing sample was made of naive CXCR3+ CD8+ T cells from blood. This sample's subset: CD45RO-CCR7+CD27+CD95- naive CD8+ T cells expressing CXCR3 (TNR3+). The chain links TRBV5-4 to TRBJ2-5; without DNA, the TCRdb call of TRBD1 cannot be checked. This TCR came from a human donor in good health. Some clones in this sample may be carry-over from other donors' samples. The CDR3: CASSFVGDPQETQYF.